Each of the 29 T cell receptor beta chains below was sequenced from the same sample in a study of CD8+ T cells in alopecia areata. Extraction of RNA preceded its reverse transcription into cDNA, which served as the sequencing template. Libraries were prepared by immunoSEQ multiplex PCR; TCRdb keeps only in-frame clonotypes and omits some of them. The sample lists 150,000 to 180,000 clones; around half were seen once. The specimen was CD8+ T cells sorted from blood, collected at week 0. These receptors originate from a human donor with alopecia areata.

The V and J genes are TRBV29-1 and TRBJ1-1; 7 bases line up with TRBD1. Unmatched junction bases numbered 3, after V lost 2 bases and J lost 0 bases. The germline CDR1 and CDR2 sequences are SQVTM and ANQGSEA. The length of the CDR3 is 14 residues. The CDR3 DNA sequence: TGCAGCGTTGAAACCGGGACAGTGAACACTGAAGCTTTCTTT. Residues: CSVETGTVNTEAFF.

This clone was recorded a few times. The chain carries TRBV6-6 and TRBJ2-7; 11 nucleotides line up with TRBD2. The length of the CDR3 is 13 residues. The ends lost 7 bases at V and 4 bases at J; junction bases unmatched: 3. Per the germline V gene, CDR1 is MNHNY and CDR2 is SVGAGI (reference sequence). This CDR3 is CASTGLAGYEQYF. In DNA, the CDR3 is TGTGCCAGCACCGGACTAGCGGGTTACGAGCAGTACTTC.

This clone was observed a few times. This chain uses TRBV12-5 with TRBJ2-1, with TRBD1 matching over 10 bases. The length of the CDR3 is 15 residues. V trimming: 5 bases; J trimming: 6 bases; junction bases outside the gene matches: 7. Germline loops: CDR1 LGHNT, CDR2 FRNRAP. The CDR3 sequence: CASGNRDRGSNEQFF. The CDR3 coding sequence is TGTGCTAGTGGTAACCGGGACAGGGGATCCAATGAGCAGTTCTTC.

The genes are TRBV4-3 and TRBJ1-2, with D maybe TRBD1 (6 bases). Trimming removed 0 bases from V and 5 bases from J, with 13 bases in between. CDR3 length: 15 residues. From germline, CDR1 is LGHNA and CDR2 YSLEER. The CDR3 spells CASSQDRSQGYGYTF. CDR3 sequence (DNA): TGCGCCAGCAGCCAAGATCGGTCACAGGGTTATGGCTACACCTTC.

CDR3 in amino acids: CASSDTMNTEAFF. DNA for the CDR3: TGTGCCAGCAGTGACACGATGAACACTGAAGCTTTCTTT. The genes are TRBV2 and TRBJ1-1; no clear D gene. This CDR3 has 13 amino acids. Per the germline V gene, CDR1 is SNHLY and CDR2 is FYNNEI. Trimming shortened V by 3 bases and J by 0 bases, and 5 bases separated the two germline ends.

This clone appeared a few times. The chain links TRBV7-6 to TRBJ2-3, with D possibly TRBD1 on 6 matching bases. This CDR3 contains 17 residues. Deletions cut 1 base from V and 0 bases from J, with 14 bases between. Germline V gene sequence: CDR1 SGHVS, CDR2 FNYEAQ. CDR3 sequence (DNA): TGTGCCAGCAGCTTAGTCCCCACAGGGCTTAGCACAGATACGCAGTATTTT. This encodes CASSLVPTGLSTDTQYF.

V and J are TRBV7-8 and TRBJ2-1; no clear D. Germline CDR1 reads SGHVS; CDR2 reads FQNEAQ. Trimming took off 8 bases at V and 2 bases at J, with 16 bases between the two ends. The CDR3 is made up of 15 amino acids. The CDR3 coding sequence is TGTGCCAGCGGCCGATTCGGGCGACCCTACAATGAGCAGTTCTTC. It yields the protein CASGRFGRPYNEQFF.

The chain employs TRBV29-1 and TRBJ2-1; D is undetermined. The CDR3 sequence is 11 residues long. The V gene lost 8 bases and the J gene lost 11 bases, with 16 bases spanning the gap. CDR1 is SQVTM, CDR2 ANQGSEA, per germline. The CDR3 nucleotides read TGCAGCTTCCCCTTTTCAGGCCAGCAGTTCTTC. This translates into CSFPFSGQQFF.

V gene TRBV29-1 combines with J gene TRBJ2-1, with D perhaps matching TRBD2 (6 bases). Deletions cut 4 bases from V and 7 bases from J, with 11 bases between. Germline loops: CDR1 SQVTM, CDR2 ANQGSEA. The CDR3 covers 12 residues. The CDR3 nucleotides read TGCAGCGTTGTTGGGACTCTAAATGAGCAGTTCTTC. It specifies CSVVGTLNEQFF.

This chain joins TRBV29-1 and TRBJ2-3; D gene uncertain. The V and J ends lost 0 bases and 5 bases respectively, with 12 bases between them. The CDR3 is 14 amino acids. Germline V CDR1 and CDR2: SQVTM, ANQGSEA. The CDR3 DNA reads as TGCAGCGTTGAAGACCGGCGTGGCATAGATACGCAGTATTTT. Its protein is CSVEDRRGIDTQYF.

This clone has only a few counts. The V gene is TRBV5-5, the J gene TRBJ2-2; D unresolved. The CDR3 totals 14 residues. Germline lookup yields CDR1 SGHKS and CDR2 YYEKEE (reference sequence). Trimming took 1 base from V and 1 from J, leaving 5 bases between them. CDR3 coding DNA: TGTGCCAGCAGCTTGACCGGGAACACCGGGGAGCTGTTTTTT. Translated, it gives CASSLTGNTGELFF.

This clone was detected a few times. This sequence joins TRBV5-1 and TRBJ2-3, with D possibly being TRBD2 (6 bases). Germline CDR1 and CDR2: SGHRS and YFSETQ. This CDR3 spans 12 amino acids. The V gene lost 5 bases and the J gene lost 6 bases, with 10 bases spanning the gap. The CDR3 coding sequence is TGCGCCAGCAGATATCTAGCGGATACGCAGTATTTT. It codes for CASRYLADTQYF.

The V gene is TRBV4-3, the J gene TRBJ1-2; a possible D gene is TRBD1 (5 bases). Trimming cost V 1 base and J 7 bases, with 10 bases left between them. This CDR3 comprises 13 residues. Germline V lookup: CDR1 LGHNA, CDR2 YSLEER. CDR3 loop: CASSQVRGGGYTF. The CDR3 DNA sequence: TGCGCCAGCAGCCAAGTTAGGGGAGGTGGCTACACCTTC.

The CDR3 sequence: CASTQLAGANTEAFF. CDR3 bases: TGTGCCAGCACCCAACTCGCAGGGGCGAACACTGAAGCTTTCTTT. V and J are TRBV7-9 and TRBJ1-1, with TRBD1 as a possible D gene (6 bases). This CDR3 is built from 15 residues. The ends were cut back, 7 bases at V and 1 base at J, with 16 bases in the middle. The V gene's germline CDR1 is SEHNR and CDR2 FQNEAQ (reference sequence).

This rearrangement joins TRBV30 to TRBJ1-3; D is possibly TRBD1 (6 bases). This CDR3 has 16 residues. Germline assignment: CDR1 GTSNPN and CDR2 SVGIG (reference sequence). Trimming removed 3 bases from V and 4 bases from J, with 19 bases in between. CDR3 in amino acids: CAWSPPDRRSGNTIYF. The CDR3 nucleotides read TGTGCCTGGAGCCCTCCGGACAGAAGATCAGGAAACACCATATATTTT. Looking up the rest from reference TRBV30 and TRBJ1-3 gives the full variable domain: SQTIHQWPATLVQPVGSPLSLECTVEGTSNPNLYWYRQAAGRGLQLLFYSVGIGQISSEVPQNLSASRPQDRQFILSSKKLLLSDSGFYLCAWSPPDRRSGNTIYFGEGSWLTVV.

CDR3 loop: CSVDLGVTGELFF. DNA of the CDR3: TGCAGCGTTGACCTGGGAGTCACCGGGGAGCTGTTTTTT. V and J are TRBV29-1 and TRBJ2-2, with a possible D match to TRBD2 (5 bases). This CDR3 region has 13 residues. The germline V and J ends were trimmed by 3 bases and 4 bases, with 9 bases remaining between them. Germline lookup yields CDR1 SQVTM and CDR2 ANQGSEA.

The chain has TRBV5-1 and TRBJ1-1; D unresolved. CDR1 is SGHRS and CDR2 is YFSETQ in the germline V gene. The CDR3 consists of 14 residues. Trimming pared 3 bases from V and 6 bases from J, leaving 15 bases between. CDR3 coding DNA: TGCGCCAGCAGCTCGACCCCGAGAGGCCCTGAAGCTTTCTTT. It is translated as CASSSTPRGPEAFF.

The J gene is TRBJ2-7, the V gene TRBV4-3, with a weak D call TRBD1 (6 bases). Trimming stripped 0 bases from V and 2 bases from J, with 8 bases between. Germline loops: CDR1 LGHNA, CDR2 YSLEER. CDR3 length: 14 residues. CDR3 in DNA: TGCGCCAGCAGCCAAGATGGGGGCACCTACGAGCAGTACTTC. Translated, it gives CASSQDGGTYEQYF.

The V and J genes are TRBV27 and TRBJ2-2, with D unclear. V dropped 5 bases and J dropped 6 bases, with 7 bases sitting between them. Germline V gene data show CDR1 as MNHEY and CDR2 as SMNVEV (reference sequence). This CDR3 spans 12 amino acids. Here the CDR3 reads CASSPLSGELFF. The CDR3 nucleotides read TGTGCCAGCAGTCCCTTATCCGGGGAGCTGTTTTTT.

The chain joins TRBV7-9 to TRBJ2-3; D could derive from TRBD1 or TRBD2 (5 bases each). V was pared by 6 bases and J by 1 base, with 11 bases between. The CDR3 sequence is 14 residues long. The V gene's germline CDR1 is SEHNR and CDR2 FQNEAQ (reference sequence). The CDR3 loop is CASSLLGGTDTQYF. DNA of the CDR3: TGTGCCAGCAGTTTGTTGGGGGGCACAGATACGCAGTATTTT.

Only a few counts were recorded for this clone. The chain employs TRBV29-1 and TRBJ1-3; D gene unclear. Germline CDR1 and CDR2: SQVTM and ANQGSEA. CDR3 length equals 14 residues. V was cut by 0 bases and J by 0 bases, with 6 bases left in between. In DNA, the CDR3 is TGCAGCGTTGAAGATGGTCTCTCTGGAAACACCATATATTTT. It is translated as CSVEDGLSGNTIYF.

The V call is TRBV9, the J call TRBJ1-5; unclear D gene. With 0 bases removed from V and 7 bases from J, the gap between germline ends came to 11 bases. Germline V gene data show CDR1 as SGDLS and CDR2 as YYNGEE. This CDR3 contains 14 residues. The CDR3 nucleotides read TGTGCCAGCAGCGTAGCGGCGGTAAACCAGCCCCAGCATTTT. Amino acids: CASSVAAVNQPQHF. Full variable domain (missing parts from reference TRBV9 and TRBJ1-5): DSGVTQTPKHLITATGQRVTLRCSPRSGDLSVYWYQQSLDQGLQFLIQYYNGEERAKGNILERFSAQQFPDLHSELNLSSLELGDSALYFCASSVAAVNQPQHFGDGTRLSIL.

This clone has just a few counts. The CDR3 protein is CASSLVPGRGETQYF. The CDR3 DNA is TGTGCCAGCAGCTTGGTTCCTGGGAGGGGAGAGACCCAGTACTTC. This chain connects TRBV11-2 to TRBJ2-5; 7 nucleotides agree with TRBD2. CDR3 size: 15 residues. V trimming: 3 bases; J trimming: 4 bases; junction bases outside the gene matches: 8. Germline lookup yields CDR1 SGHAT and CDR2 FQNNGV. Filled out from reference TRBV11-2 and TRBJ2-5, the complete variable domain reads EAGVAQSPRYKIIEKRQSVAFWCNPISGHATLYWYQQILGQGPKLLIQFQNNGVVDDSQLPKDRFSAERLKGVDSTLKIQPAKLEDSAVYLCASSLVPGRGETQYFGPGTRLLVL.

This clone was seen a few times. The rearrangement joins TRBV30 to TRBJ2-2; D is possibly TRBD1 or TRBD2 (5 bases each). This CDR3 has 15 amino acids. Trimming cost V 3 bases and J 8 bases, with 19 bases left between them. In germline, CDR1 is GTSNPN, CDR2 SVGIG (reference sequence). The CDR3 region is CAWRGAGTAWGELFF. As DNA, the CDR3 is TGTGCCTGGAGAGGGGCCGGGACGGCGTGGGGGGAGCTGTTTTTT.

This chain uses TRBV16 with TRBJ1-5, with unresolved D. Germline lookup yields CDR1 KGHSY and CDR2 FQNENV. The CDR3 spans 14 residues. Deletions cut 0 bases from V and 0 bases from J, with 3 bases between. The CDR3, as DNA: TGTGCCAGCAGCCAATCGGGTAGCAATCAGCCCCAGCATTTT. It yields the protein CASSQSGSNQPQHF.

The chain carries TRBV6-5 and TRBJ2-3, with D possibly matching TRBD2 (6 bases). This CDR3 is 14 amino acids long. V dropped 0 bases and J dropped 4 bases, with 8 bases sitting between them. Germline loops: CDR1 MNHEY, CDR2 SVGAGI. The CDR3 DNA sequence: TGTGCCAGCAGTTACTCGGAGGGACCAGATACGCAGTATTTT. This translates into CASSYSEGPDTQYF.

V and J are TRBV5-6 and TRBJ2-7, with D possibly being TRBD1 (6 bases). Per germline, CDR1 SGHDT and CDR2 YYEEEE. The CDR3 totals 13 residues. With 4 bases removed from V and 3 bases from J, the gap between germline ends came to 11 bases. CDR3 region: CASSTQGSYEQYF. CDR3 in DNA: TGTGCCAGCAGCACCCAGGGGAGCTACGAGCAGTACTTC. The entire variable domain, with the rest obtained from reference TRBV5-6 and TRBJ2-7, is as follows: DAGVTQSPTHLIKTRGQQVTLRCSPKSGHDTVSWYQQALGQGPQFIFQYYEEEERQRGNFPDRFSGHQFPNYSSELNVNALLLGDSALYLCASSTQGSYEQYFGPGTRLTVT.

The CDR3 region has the DNA TGTGCCAGTAGTCGGACTAGCGGAGGGAAATGGGAAGAGACCCAGTACTTC. Protein product: CASSRTSGGKWEETQYF. This rearrangement joins TRBV19 to TRBJ2-5, with 10 bases that match TRBD2. The CDR3 extends over 17 amino acids. Germline assignment: CDR1 LNHDA and CDR2 SQIVND (reference sequence). After removal of 5 bases from V and 3 bases from J, the junction contained 12 bases not matched to a gene. The full variable domain, rest sourced from reference TRBV19 and TRBJ2-5, is DGGITQSPKYLFRKEGQNVTLSCEQNLNHDAMYWYRQDPGQGLRLIYYSQIVNDFQKGDIAEGYSVSREKKESFPLTVTSAQKNPTAFYLCASSRTSGGKWEETQYFGPGTRLLVL.

The chain recombines TRBV29-1 with TRBJ1-2, with TRBD1 identical over 7 bases. The germline gives CDR1 SQVTM, CDR2 ANQGSEA. CDR3 length: 14 amino acids. After removal of 6 bases from V and 6 bases from J, the junction contained 13 bases not matched to a gene. The CDR3 region is CSVEEDRAENGYTF. The CDR3 DNA reads TGCAGCGTGGAGGAAGACAGGGCGGAAAATGGCTACACCTTC.